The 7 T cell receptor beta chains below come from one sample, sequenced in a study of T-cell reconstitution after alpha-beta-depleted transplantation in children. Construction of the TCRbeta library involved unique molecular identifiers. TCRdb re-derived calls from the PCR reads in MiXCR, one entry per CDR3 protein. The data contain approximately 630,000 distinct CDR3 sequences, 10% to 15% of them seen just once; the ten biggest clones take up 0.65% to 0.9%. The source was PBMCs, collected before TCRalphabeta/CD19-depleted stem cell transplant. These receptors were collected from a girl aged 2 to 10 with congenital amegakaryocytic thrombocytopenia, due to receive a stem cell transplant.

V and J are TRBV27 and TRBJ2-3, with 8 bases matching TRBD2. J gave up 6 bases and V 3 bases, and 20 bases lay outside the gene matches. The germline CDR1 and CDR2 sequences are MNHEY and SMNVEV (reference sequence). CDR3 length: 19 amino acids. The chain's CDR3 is CASSFLSSGVPRKGDTQYF. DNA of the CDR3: TGTGCCAGCAGTTTCTTGAGTAGCGGGGTTCCCAGAAAAGGGGATACGCAGTATTTT.

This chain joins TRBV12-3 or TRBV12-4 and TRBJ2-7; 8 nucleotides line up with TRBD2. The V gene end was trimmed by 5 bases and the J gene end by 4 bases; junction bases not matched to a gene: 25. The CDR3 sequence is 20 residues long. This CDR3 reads CASSPDRGGTPRTKWYEQYF. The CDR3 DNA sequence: TGTGCCAGCAGTCCTGACCGGGGGGGGACTCCCAGAACGAAGTGGTACGAGCAGTACTTC.

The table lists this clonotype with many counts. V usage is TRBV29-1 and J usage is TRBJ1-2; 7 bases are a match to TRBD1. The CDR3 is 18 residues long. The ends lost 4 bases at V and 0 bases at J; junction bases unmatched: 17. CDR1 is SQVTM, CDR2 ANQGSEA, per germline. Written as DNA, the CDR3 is TGCAGCGTTGTTCAGACGTTTCGTGGACAGGCCCCTAACTATGGCTACACCTTC. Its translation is CSVVQTFRGQAPNYGYTF. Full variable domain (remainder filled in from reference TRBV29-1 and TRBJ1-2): SAVISQKPSRDICQRGTSLTIQCQVDSQVTMMFWYRQQPGQSLTLIATANQGSEATYESGFVIDKFPISRPNLTFSTLTVSNMSPEDSSIYLCSVVQTFRGQAPNYGYTFGSGTRLTVV.

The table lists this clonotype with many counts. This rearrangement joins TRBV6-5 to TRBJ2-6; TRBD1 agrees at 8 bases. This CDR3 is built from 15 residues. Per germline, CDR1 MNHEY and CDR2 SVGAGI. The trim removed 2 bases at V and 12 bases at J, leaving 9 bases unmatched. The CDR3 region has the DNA TGTGCCAGCAGTTACGGGGGACAGGACCCTAGCGTCCTGACTTTC. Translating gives CASSYGGQDPSVLTF.

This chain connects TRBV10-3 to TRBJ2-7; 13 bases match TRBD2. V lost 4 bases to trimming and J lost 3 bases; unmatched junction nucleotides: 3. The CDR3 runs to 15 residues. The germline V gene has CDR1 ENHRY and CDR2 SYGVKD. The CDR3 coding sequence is TGTGCCATCAGTGGGGGACTAGCGGGAAACTACGAGCAGTACTTC. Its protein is CAISGGLAGNYEQYF.

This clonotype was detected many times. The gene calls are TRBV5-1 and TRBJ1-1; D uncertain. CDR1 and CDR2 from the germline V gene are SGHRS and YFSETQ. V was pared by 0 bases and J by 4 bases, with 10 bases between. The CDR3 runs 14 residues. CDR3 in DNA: TGCGCCAGCAGCTTGGCTAGTCGGGTCACTGAAGCTTTCTTT. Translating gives CASSLASRVTEAFF.

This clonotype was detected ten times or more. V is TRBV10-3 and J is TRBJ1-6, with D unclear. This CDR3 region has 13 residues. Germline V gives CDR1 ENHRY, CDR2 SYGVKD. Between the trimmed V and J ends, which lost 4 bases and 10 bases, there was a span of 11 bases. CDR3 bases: TGTGCCATCAGTGGCGCTGAAAGGTCACCCCTCCACTTT. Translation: CAISGAERSPLHF.